This TCR beta chain is drawn from a study of T cell responses to AZD1222 COVID-19 vaccine. Clones were read by immunoSEQ multiplex PCR, and TCRdb kept only the in-frame ones, dropping some. The sample consists of approximately 80,000 clones, 80% to 90% of them appearing once. The CDR3 totals 15 residues. V shed 1 base and J shed 4 bases, with 14 bases lying between them. CDR1 is SGHRS, CDR2 YFSETQ, per germline. Here the sequenced sample was peripheral blood, taken 28 days after the second AZD1222 dose. The chain carries TRBV5-1 and TRBJ2-5, with a possible D match to TRBD1 (5 bases). The sequence was obtained from an adult who received the AZD1222 COVID-19 vaccine. The CDR3 here is CASSLIPGQGETQYF. The CDR3 nucleotides are TGCGCCAGCAGCTTGATACCAGGGCAAGGAGAGACCCAGTACTTC. Using reference TRBV5-1 and TRBJ2-5 for the parts outside the CDR3, the full variable domain is KAGVTQTPRYLIKTRGQQVTLSCSPISGHRSVSWYQQTPGQGLQFLFEYFSETQRNKGNFPGRFSGRQFSNSRSEMNVSTLELGDSALYLCASSLIPGQGETQYFGPGTRLLVL.